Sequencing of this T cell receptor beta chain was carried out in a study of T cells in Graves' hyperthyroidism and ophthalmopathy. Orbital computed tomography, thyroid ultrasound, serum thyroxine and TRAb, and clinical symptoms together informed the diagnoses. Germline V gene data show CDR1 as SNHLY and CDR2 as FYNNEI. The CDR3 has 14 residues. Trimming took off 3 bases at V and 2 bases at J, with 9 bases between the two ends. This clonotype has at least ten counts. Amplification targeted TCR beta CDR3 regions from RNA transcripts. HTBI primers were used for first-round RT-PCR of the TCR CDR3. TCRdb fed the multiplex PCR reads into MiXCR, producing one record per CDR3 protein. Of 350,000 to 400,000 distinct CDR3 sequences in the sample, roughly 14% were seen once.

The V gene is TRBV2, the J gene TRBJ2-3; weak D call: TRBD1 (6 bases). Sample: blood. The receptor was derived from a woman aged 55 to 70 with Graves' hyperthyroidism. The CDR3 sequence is CASSEGAHTDTQYF. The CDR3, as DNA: TGTGCCAGCAGTGAGGGGGCACACACAGATACGCAGTATTTT.